Below are 26 T cell receptor beta chains sequenced from a single sample in a study of PD-1 blockade in mismatch repair-deficient tumors. Repertoires were generated with immunoSEQ multiplex PCR, while TCRdb's copy carries only in-frame clones and drops some. The sample lists about 15,000 clones, approximately 88% occurring once. Here the sequenced sample was PBMCs, taken before pembrolizumab treatment. The receptors were sampled from an adult with mismatch repair-deficient cancer.

A few counts support this clone. The V and J genes are TRBV19 and TRBJ1-5; 8 bases are shared with TRBD1. J lost 1 base, V lost 7 bases, and 6 bases had no gene match. The CDR3 sequence is 15 residues long. Germline values: CDR1 LNHDA, CDR2 SQIVND (reference sequence). CDR3 loop: CASIDGQGSNQPQHF. As DNA, the CDR3 is TGTGCCAGTATTGACGGACAGGGAAGCAATCAGCCCCAGCATTTT.

The J gene is TRBJ2-3, the V gene TRBV19, with D perhaps matching TRBD1 or TRBD2 (6 bases each). Between the trimmed V and J ends, which lost 5 bases and 4 bases, there was a span of 13 bases. CDR3 size: 14 residues. CDR1 and CDR2 (germline): LNHDA, SQIVND (reference sequence). DNA for the CDR3: TGTGCCAGTAGTTCACAGGGAGGTGCAGATACGCAGTATTTT. Translating gives CASSSQGGADTQYF.

The rearrangement joins TRBV6-1 to TRBJ2-4; 9 bases align to TRBD1. The V and J ends lost 2 bases and 8 bases, in that order; junction bases with no gene match: 4. From germline, CDR1 is MNHNS and CDR2 SASEGT. The CDR3 spans 14 residues. In nucleotides, the CDR3 is TGTGCCAGCAGTGAACCGGGACAGGGTGACATTCAGTACTTC. Protein: CASSEPGQGDIQYF.

This clone was picked up a small number of times. The chain links TRBV18 to TRBJ2-3, with 9 bases identical to TRBD2. Trimming removed 2 bases from V and 5 bases from J; junction bases left unmatched: 5. CDR3 length: 15 amino acids. Germline loops: CDR1 KGHSH, CDR2 LQKENI. Written as DNA, the CDR3 is TGTGCCAGCTCACCAAAAAGCGGGAGGAGAGATACGCAGTATTTT. Amino acid sequence: CASSPKSGRRDTQYF.

The genes are TRBV21-1 and TRBJ2-4; the table's D call, TRBD1, has no DNA check behind it. TRBV21-1 is flagged as a pseudogene. This CDR3 comprises 16 residues. The CDR3 is CASKPGGADGKNIQYF. The CDR3 region has the DNA TGTGCCAGCAAGCCAGGGGGCGCCGATGGCAAAAACATTCAGTACTTC.

This chain connects TRBV18 to TRBJ1-3; D is perhaps TRBD1 (5 bases). Per germline, CDR1 KGHSH and CDR2 LQKENI. V lost 11 bases and J lost 2, with 16 bases in between. CDR3 length: 14 residues. The CDR3 coding sequence is TGTGCCGGGAAGCGGGACGCGGCTGGAAACACCATATATTTT. This codes for CAGKRDAAGNTIYF.

V and J are TRBV29-1 and TRBJ2-5; D unclear. Per germline, CDR1 SQVTM and CDR2 ANQGSEA. V lost 0 bases, J lost 4 bases, and 9 bases lay in between. This CDR3 comprises 13 residues. The CDR3 DNA follows: TGCAGCGTTGAAGATCTCGGCCGAGAGACCCAGTACTTC. Translating gives CSVEDLGRETQYF.

V gene TRBV30 combines with J gene TRBJ2-1; D assignment may be TRBD1 or TRBD2 (5 bases each). The ends were cut back, 0 bases at V and 6 bases at J, with 12 bases in the middle. The germline V gene encodes CDR1 GTSNPN and CDR2 SVGIG (reference sequence). This CDR3 has 14 residues. In nucleotides, the CDR3 is TGTGCCTGGAGTGTGGGGGTTGAGGGCAATGAGCAGTTCTTC. It translates to CAWSVGVEGNEQFF.

The chain carries TRBV9 and TRBJ2-1; D is possibly TRBD2 (6 bases). V was shortened by 5 bases and J by 4 bases, with 10 bases between the two germline ends. From germline, CDR1 is SGDLS and CDR2 YYNGEE. The CDR3 is made up of 13 amino acids. Here the CDR3 DNA reads TGTGCCAGCAGTTGGGCGGGGTACAATGAGCAGTTCTTC. Translated: CASSWAGYNEQFF.

This chain connects TRBV5-1 to TRBJ2-1, with 9 positions matching TRBD2. Germline V gives CDR1 SGHRS, CDR2 YFSETQ. CDR3 length equals 16 residues. Unmatched junction bases numbered 7, after V lost 0 bases and J lost 6 bases. The CDR3, as DNA: TGCGCCAGCAGCTTGGTACGCGGGAGGGCCTTCAATGAGCAGTTCTTC. This encodes CASSLVRGRAFNEQFF.

The V call is TRBV14, the J call TRBJ2-1; D gene unclear. V was pared by 5 bases and J by 4 bases, with 21 bases between. The V gene's germline CDR1 is SGHDN and CDR2 FVKESK. The CDR3 contains 17 residues. The CDR3 nucleotides are TGTGCCAGCAGCTCCGGACCCAATCCGGCATTTTACAATGAGCAGTTCTTC. Translation: CASSSGPNPAFYNEQFF.

The chain joins TRBV7-6 to TRBJ2-5, with 7 nucleotides matching TRBD1. Trimming took 4 bases from V and 5 from J; bases not matched to a gene: 4. This CDR3 is 13 amino acids long. Germline V gives CDR1 SGHVS, CDR2 FNYEAQ. CDR3 nucleotides: TGTGCCAGCAGCTCGCCGGACAGGGAGACCCAGTACTTC. This encodes CASSSPDRETQYF. The whole variable domain, remainder taken from reference TRBV7-6 and TRBJ2-5, is GAGVSQSPRYKVTKRGQDVALRCDPISGHVSLYWYRQALGQGPEFLTYFNYEAQQDKSGLPNDRFSAERPEGSISTLTIQRTEQRDSAMYRCASSSPDRETQYFGPGTRLLVL.

Note on this clone: At one end the junction does not follow the germline gene, possibly because of a read error. The chain links TRBV5-1 to TRBJ1-4; weak D call: TRBD1 (6 bases). The CDR3 spans 14 residues. In germline, CDR1 is SGHRS, CDR2 YFSETQ. The CDR3 protein is CASSLAGANEKLFF. CDR3 nucleotide sequence: TGCGCCAGCAGTTTGGCAGGGGCTAATGAAAAACTGTTTTTT.

Within the sample, this clone is medium-sized. The chain carries TRBV6-4 and TRBJ2-6; a possible D gene is TRBD2 (6 bases). Germline lookup yields CDR1 MRHNA and CDR2 SNTAGT. V was shortened by 2 bases and J by 1 base, with 6 bases between the two germline ends. This CDR3 has 15 residues. CDR3 sequence: CASSDRGSGANVLTF. The DNA of the CDR3 is TGTGCCAGCAGTGACCGGGGGTCTGGGGCCAACGTCCTGACTTTC.

By sample fraction, this clone is medium-sized. The genes are TRBV5-1 and TRBJ2-5, with D maybe TRBD1 (6 bases). Germline-derived CDR1 and CDR2 are SGHRS and YFSETQ. The CDR3 contains 13 residues. Deletions cut 3 bases from V and 5 bases from J, with 11 bases between. The CDR3 sequence: CASSSHRVETQYF. CDR3 nucleotides: TGCGCCAGCAGCTCTCACAGGGTCGAGACCCAGTACTTC.

This chain joins TRBV27 and TRBJ1-5, with D possibly TRBD1 on 6 matching bases. Trimming removed 4 bases at V and 0 bases at J, with 13 bases between. The CDR3 totals 16 residues. Germline values: CDR1 MNHEY, CDR2 SMNVEV (reference sequence). The CDR3 nucleotides are TGTGCCAGCAGTTCTGCCAAGACAGGTAGCAATCAGCCCCAGCATTTT. It is translated as CASSSAKTGSNQPQHF.

V gene TRBV10-3 combines with J gene TRBJ2-6, with D possibly TRBD1 on 6 matching bases. The V and J ends lost 5 bases and 2 bases respectively, with 7 bases between them. CDR1 is ENHRY, CDR2 SYGVKD, per germline. There are 14 residues in the CDR3. CDR3 sequence: CAISTGTGANVLTF. The CDR3 DNA reads as TGTGCCATCAGTACAGGGACTGGGGCCAACGTCCTGACTTTC.

The chain joins TRBV11-2 to TRBJ2-1; 7 positions agree with TRBD2. Losses at the gene ends were 4 bases for V and 9 bases for J; bases not matched to a gene: 12. The germline CDR1 and CDR2 sequences are SGHAT and FQNNGV. The CDR3 loop spans 15 amino acids. The CDR3: CASSWEGGPLGEQFF. The CDR3 coding sequence is TGTGCCAGCAGCTGGGAGGGAGGGCCTTTGGGTGAGCAGTTCTTC. Full variable domain (outside the CDR3, taken from reference TRBV11-2 and TRBJ2-1): EAGVAQSPRYKIIEKRQSVAFWCNPISGHATLYWYQQILGQGPKLLIQFQNNGVVDDSQLPKDRFSAERLKGVDSTLKIQPAKLEDSAVYLCASSWEGGPLGEQFFGPGTRLTVL.

The chain couples TRBV19 to TRBJ1-5; maybe TRBD1 (5 bases). Between the trimmed V and J ends, which lost 1 base and 6 bases, there was a span of 10 bases. The CDR3 extends over 14 amino acids. The germline gives CDR1 LNHDA, CDR2 SQIVND (reference sequence). In nucleotides, the CDR3 is TGTGCCAGTAGTATAGCAAGGGGAAGTCAGCCCCAGCATTTT. Translating gives CASSIARGSQPQHF.

The chain is built from TRBV30 and TRBJ2-1; TRBD2 is a possible D gene (6 bases). This CDR3 region has 16 residues. Germline V lookup: CDR1 GTSNPN, CDR2 SVGIG (reference sequence). Between the trimmed V and J ends, which lost 1 base and 0 bases, there was a span of 13 bases. The CDR3 is CAWSGPGLSSYNEQFF. In nucleotides, the CDR3 is TGTGCCTGGAGTGGGCCGGGACTCAGCTCCTACAATGAGCAGTTCTTC.

This clone was detected only once. This chain connects TRBV5-8 to TRBJ1-5; possibly TRBD1 for D (5 bases). The germline CDR1 and CDR2 sequences are SGHTS and YDEGEE. The CDR3 spans 13 residues. Trimming removed 4 bases at V and 7 bases at J, with 12 bases between. In DNA form, the CDR3 reads TGTGCCAGCAGCCCAGGGTGGAAACAGCCCCAGCATTTT. As protein: CASSPGWKQPQHF.

The rearrangement uses TRBV6-1 and TRBJ2-7; 10 bases map to TRBD2. V shed 3 bases, J shed 5 bases, and the junction held 7 bases outside the gene matches. The germline V gene has CDR1 MNHNS and CDR2 SASEGT. The CDR3 is 15 amino acids. CDR3 sequence reads: CASSDSLAGVDEQYF. The CDR3 DNA reads as TGTGCCAGCAGTGACAGCCTAGCGGGAGTTGACGAGCAGTACTTC.

The sample holds one count of this clone. The chain has TRBV7-2 and TRBJ2-7; 9 nucleotides agree with TRBD2. The germline CDR1 and CDR2 sequences are SGHTA and FQGNSA. There are 19 residues in the CDR3. V lost 3 bases to trimming and J lost 4 bases; unmatched junction nucleotides: 19. CDR3 nucleotide sequence: TGTGCCAGCAGCTTTACTAGCGGGCGCGGGGGCATCTCGCCGTACGAGCAGTACTTC. Protein product: CASSFTSGRGGISPYEQYF.

This chain joins TRBV5-1 and TRBJ2-5; D uncertain. Germline V gene data show CDR1 as SGHRS and CDR2 as YFSETQ. The CDR3 consists of 11 residues. V was cut by 4 bases and J by 1 base, with 2 bases left in between. The CDR3: CASSAQETQYF. The CDR3 DNA follows: TGCGCCAGCAGCGCCCAAGAGACCCAGTACTTC. The complete variable domain, with remaining parts taken from reference TRBV5-1 and TRBJ2-5, reads KAGVTQTPRYLIKTRGQQVTLSCSPISGHRSVSWYQQTPGQGLQFLFEYFSETQRNKGNFPGRFSGRQFSNSRSEMNVSTLELGDSALYLCASSAQETQYFGPGTRLLVL.

The V and J genes are TRBV7-8 and TRBJ2-5, with TRBD2 matching 15 bases. The J call is doubtful: the DNA matches TRBJ2-7 better. This CDR3 comprises 20 residues. The V gene's germline CDR1 is SGHVS and CDR2 FQNEAQ. In nucleotides, the CDR3 is TGTGCCAGCAGCTTAGTGGGGGCTACAGGACTAGCGGGAGGGCCCTACGAGCAGTACTTC. Its protein product is CASSLVGATGLAGGPYEQYF.

The V gene is TRBV4-2, the J gene TRBJ2-1; possibly TRBD2 for D (5 bases). The germline gives CDR1 LGHNA, CDR2 YNFKEQ. V gave up 2 bases and J gave up 3 bases, with 17 bases separating them. CDR3 size: 17 residues. The DNA of the CDR3 is TGTGCCAGCAGCCAAAGTTTAGTAGCGTCTAACTACAATGAGCAGTTCTTC. Protein sequence: CASSQSLVASNYNEQFF.